This T cell receptor beta chain came from a study of blood T cell repertoires in COVID-19. Background on the study: COVID-19 samples, acute and convalescent, were from the United States, Italy and Spain. Nucleic acid was either cDNA or gDNA, and it came from T cells, B-cell-depleted T cells, or PBMCs.

Under the authors' procedure: Amplification from reference gene primers served as the basis for estimated nucleated cell counts. Data came from immunoSEQ multiplex PCR; TCRdb stores just in-frame clones and leaves some out. V, J and clone size reflect that table, while D and trimming were determined from the DNA. The sample holds about 130,000 clones, about 82% seen once. With 3 bases removed from V and 0 bases from J, the gap between germline ends came to 12 bases. Germline loops: CDR1 MNHEY, CDR2 SMNVEV (reference sequence). This CDR3 is built from 16 residues. Sequencing was done on a sample of peripheral blood. The V call is TRBV27, the J call TRBJ1-3; D ambiguous. The sequence was obtained from a human donor in a cohort sampled during active COVID-19. In nucleotides, the CDR3 is TGTGCCAGCAGTTTCCGAGCTCCGCACTCTGGAAACACCATATATTTT. This sequence encodes CASSFRAPHSGNTIYF.